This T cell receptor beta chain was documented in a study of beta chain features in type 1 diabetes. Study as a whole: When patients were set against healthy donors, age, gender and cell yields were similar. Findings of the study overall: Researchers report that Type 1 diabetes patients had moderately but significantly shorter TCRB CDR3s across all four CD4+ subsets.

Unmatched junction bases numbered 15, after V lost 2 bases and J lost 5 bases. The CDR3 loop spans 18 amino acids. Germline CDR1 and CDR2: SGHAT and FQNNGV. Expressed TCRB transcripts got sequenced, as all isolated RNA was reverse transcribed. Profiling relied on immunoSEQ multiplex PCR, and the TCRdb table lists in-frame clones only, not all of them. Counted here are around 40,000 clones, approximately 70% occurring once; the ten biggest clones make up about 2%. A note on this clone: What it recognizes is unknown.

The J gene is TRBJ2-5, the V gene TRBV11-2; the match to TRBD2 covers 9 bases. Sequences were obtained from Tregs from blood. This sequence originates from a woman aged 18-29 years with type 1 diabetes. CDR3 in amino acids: CASSLRRGGLAIGETQYF. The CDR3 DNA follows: TGTGCCAGCAGCTTAAGGAGGGGGGGACTAGCAATAGGGGAGACCCAGTACTTC.